This T cell receptor (beta chain) stems from a study of early T cells in non-severe SARS-CoV-2 infection. Overall study findings and caveats: Sequences matched to VDJdb favored anti-spike CD8 responses, while private and CD4 specificities were missed.

Each single cDNA molecule received a unique molecular identifier. TCRdb re-analysed the 5' RACE reads in MiXCR, keeping a single row per CDR3 protein. Of fewer than 65,000 distinct CDR3 sequences in the sample, 9.3% were seen once. The length of the CDR3 is 14 residues. The V end lost 7 bases, the J end lost 7 bases, and 17 bases lay between the germline ends. Per the germline V gene, CDR1 is LNHDA and CDR2 is SQIVND (reference sequence). This clonotype was counted only a few times. Its antigen is currently unknown. V usage is TRBV19 and J usage is TRBJ1-5; possibly TRBD1 for D (5 bases). This TCR derives from an adult who was a healthcare worker with PCR-confirmed SARS-CoV-2 infection or an uninfected control (not recorded which). The sequencing sample was made of whole blood. The CDR3 loop is CASTGREVRQPQHF. The CDR3 DNA is TGTGCCAGTACTGGCAGGGAAGTCCGGCAGCCCCAGCATTTT.